The 5 T cell receptor beta chains below all came from one sample that was sequenced in a study of PD-1 blockade in classical Hodgkin lymphoma. Every patient had relapsed following autologous stem cell transplantation, and cohorts differed in brentuximab vedotin exposure. The assay was immunoSEQ multiplex PCR, and TCRdb's table has in-frame clones only and misses some. The data show approximately 58,000 clones, more than 85% seen once. Sample: peripheral blood mononuclear cells (PBMCs), taken before the second cycle of nivolumab. The receptor source for this set is a human donor with classical Hodgkin lymphoma.

J is TRBJ2-3 and V is TRBV28, with D possibly matching TRBD2 (5 bases). Germline loops: CDR1 MDHEN, CDR2 SYDVKM. The V and J ends lost 6 bases and 3 bases respectively, with 19 bases between them. The CDR3 contains 16 residues. CDR3 sequence reads: CASSPTRDSVTDTQYF. CDR3 bases: TGTGCCAGCAGCCCTACCCGGGATTCCGTGACAGATACGCAGTATTTT.

The chain uses TRBV27 and TRBJ2-3, with D perhaps TRBD1 or TRBD2 (5 bases each). The CDR3 has 13 residues. V lost 2 bases and J lost 6, with 9 bases in between. Germline V CDR1 and CDR2: MNHEY, SMNVEV (reference sequence). DNA of the CDR3: TGTGCCAGCAGTTTAGGGACCGCGGATACGCAGTATTTT. Translating gives CASSLGTADTQYF.

CDR3 in amino acids: CASRTGLLSEQYF. The CDR3 nucleotides read TGTGCCAGCAGAACGGGACTATTAAGTGAGCAGTACTTC. The V and J genes are TRBV6-5 and TRBJ2-7; TRBD2 matches 7 bases. After removal of 6 bases from V and 7 bases from J, the junction contained 9 bases not matched to a gene. The CDR3 is 13 amino acids. The germline V gene encodes CDR1 MNHEY and CDR2 SVGAGI.

The chain recombines TRBV7-9 with TRBJ2-3; D gene uncertain. The CDR3 extends over 16 amino acids. The V end lost 5 bases, the J end lost 6 bases, and 21 bases lay between the germline ends. Germline CDR1 reads SEHNR; CDR2 reads FQNEAQ (reference sequence). The CDR3 protein is CASSTRKGSTGDTQYF. The CDR3 region has the DNA TGTGCCAGCAGCACACGGAAGGGAAGCACGGGTGATACGCAGTATTTT. Filled out from reference TRBV7-9 and TRBJ2-3, the complete variable domain reads DTGVSQNPRHKITKRGQNVTFRCDPISEHNRLYWYRQTLGQGPEFLTYFQNEAQLEKSRLLSDRFSAERPKGSFSTLEIQRTEQGDSAMYLCASSTRKGSTGDTQYFGPGTRLTVL.

The rearrangement uses TRBV7-9 and TRBJ2-5, with TRBD2 identical over 7 bases. Germline CDR1 is SEHNR and CDR2 is FQNEAQ (reference sequence). This CDR3 contains 18 residues. J lost 0 bases, V lost 5 bases, and 15 bases had no gene match. CDR3 nucleotides: TGTGCCAGCAGCCGTGGGAGGGACGGGGCCTCGTACCAAGAGACCCAGTACTTC. This codes for CASSRGRDGASYQETQYF.